The entry below gives a single T cell receptor (beta chain) sequence along with its context. Sequencing was performed with immunoSEQ multiplex PCR; in TCRdb, only in-frame clones are kept and a portion is missing. The sample holds under 200,000 clones, approximately 80% seen once. This specimen belongs to a study of blood T cell repertoires in COVID-19. V trimming: 4 bases; J trimming: 4 bases; junction bases outside the gene matches: 9. The CDR3 totals 16 residues. Germline loops: CDR1 MDHEN, CDR2 SYDVKM. Sequencing was carried out using peripheral blood. The chain carries TRBV28 and TRBJ2-3, with 9 bases lining up with TRBD1. The clonotype was recovered from a human donor in a cohort sampled during active COVID-19. CDR3 DNA: TGTGCCAGCAGTTCTCCGGACAGGGGTGACCCAGATACGCAGTATTTT. Translation gives CASSSPDRGDPDTQYF.